These 21 T cell receptor beta chains were all obtained from the same sample, sequenced in a study of T cells expressing NK-cell markers. Reprocessing the 5' RACE reads, TCRdb reports a single entry for every CDR3 protein and omits DNA. Reported are about 460,000 distinct CDR3 sequences; the ten largest clones contain approximately 1.4%. Sequenced input: blood T cells: a sorted CD56 or NKG2C T cell subset, CD4+ or CD8+ T cells, or bulk PBMC T cells (not recorded which). The origin of the receptors is a woman aged 50 to 60 in good health.

V gene TRBV13 combines with J gene TRBJ1-6; TCRdb selects TRBD1, and the lack of DNA leaves this call unchecked. The germline gives CDR1 PRHDT, CDR2 FYEKMQ (reference sequence). The CDR3 is 12 amino acids. CDR3 sequence reads: CASSPRGTSLHF. The variable domain in full, completed from reference TRBV13 and TRBJ1-6, reads AAGVIQSPRHLIKEKRETATLKCYPIPRHDTVYWYQQGPGQDPQFLISFYEKMQSDKGSIPDRFSAQQFSDYHSELNMSSLELGDSALYFCASSPRGTSLHFGNGTRLTVT.

The chain carries TRBV12-3 or TRBV12-4 and TRBJ2-1. The CDR3 is made up of 15 amino acids. The CDR3 sequence is CASSLLDPTYNEQFF.

The chain combines TRBV3-1 with TRBJ2-3; with no DNA, the TCRdb D assignment of TRBD1 cannot be verified. CDR3 length: 19 amino acids. Germline CDR1 LGHDT, CDR2 YNNKEL (reference sequence). The CDR3 sequence: CASSDNYRGPGGYTDTQYF.

The V call is TRBV20-1, the J call TRBJ2-3; absent DNA, TCRdb's TRBD2 call cannot be checked. This CDR3 is 13 amino acids long. The germline CDR1 and CDR2 sequences are DFQATT and SNEGSKA (reference sequence). The CDR3 sequence: CSASPTLARTQYF.

The rearrangement joins TRBV5-1 to TRBJ2-1; TCRdb returns TRBD2, unconfirmable since there is no DNA. Germline V CDR1 and CDR2: SGHRS, YFSETQ. This CDR3 has 15 amino acids. Here the CDR3 reads CASTQSGRAGNEQFF.

V is TRBV7-9 and J is TRBJ1-5. From germline, CDR1 is SEHNR and CDR2 FQNEAQ (reference sequence). This CDR3 is 15 amino acids long. Here the CDR3 reads CASSLSGRSNQPQHF.

The chain links TRBV29-1 to TRBJ2-7. CDR1 and CDR2 from the germline V gene are SQVTM and ANQGSEA. This CDR3 is built from 13 residues. CDR3 loop: CSVDGGATYEQYF.

The chain recombines TRBV7-2 with TRBJ1-2; lacking DNA, the TRBD1 call made by TCRdb goes unchecked. The germline V gene has CDR1 SGHTA and CDR2 FQGNSA. The CDR3 runs 14 residues. The chain's CDR3 is CASIRQNVVGGYTF. Full variable domain (remainder filled in from reference TRBV7-2 and TRBJ1-2): GAGVSQSPSNKVTEKGKDVELRCDPISGHTALYWYRQSLGQGLEFLIYFQGNSAPDKSGLPSDRFSAERTGGSVSTLTIQRTQQEDSAVYLCASIRQNVVGGYTFGSGTRLTVV.

This CDR3 is CATSDPGQGNEQFF. V gene TRBV24-1 combines with J gene TRBJ2-1; the TCRdb D gene call, TRBD1, has no DNA to confirm it. From germline, CDR1 is KGHDR and CDR2 SFDVKD. The CDR3 extends over 14 amino acids.

The rearrangement links TRBV19 to TRBJ2-1; as DNA is missing, the TRBD2 call by TCRdb cannot be tested. Germline V gives CDR1 LNHDA, CDR2 SQIVND (reference sequence). The CDR3 consists of 13 residues. The CDR3 is CASKPRDLDEQFF. Based on the CDR3 plus reference TRBV19 and TRBJ2-1, the full variable domain is DGGITQSPKYLFRKEGQNVTLSCEQNLNHDAMYWYRQDPGQGLRLIYYSQIVNDFQKGDIAEGYSVSREKKESFPLTVTSAQKNPTAFYLCASKPRDLDEQFFGPGTRLTVL.

V is TRBV27 and J is TRBJ1-2; TCRdb names TRBD1, which stays unverified in the absence of DNA. The CDR3 totals 13 residues. Germline V CDR1 and CDR2: MNHEY, SMNVEV (reference sequence). CDR3 sequence: CASSFQGAIGYTF.

V usage is TRBV20-1 and J usage is TRBJ2-1; TCRdb selects TRBD2, and the lack of DNA leaves this call unchecked. Germline V gene data show CDR1 as DFQATT and CDR2 as SNEGSKA (reference sequence). The CDR3 is 15 amino acids. The CDR3 loop is CSARTSASSYNEQFF.

This chain joins TRBV20-1 and TRBJ2-3; there is no DNA to check the TCRdb D call of TRBD2. CDR3 size: 15 residues. Looked up from germline, CDR1 is DFQATT and CDR2 is SNEGSKA (reference sequence). This CDR3 reads CSAQWRTPSTDTQYF.

This chain connects TRBV20-1 to TRBJ2-1; TCRdb returns TRBD2, unconfirmable since there is no DNA. There are 19 residues in the CDR3. Germline V lookup: CDR1 DFQATT, CDR2 SNEGSKA (reference sequence). This CDR3 is CSARFFPRTTSGSLNEQFF.

The chain has TRBV5-1 and TRBJ2-7; TCRdb selects TRBD2, and the lack of DNA leaves this call unchecked. Germline V gene sequence: CDR1 SGHRS, CDR2 YFSETQ. This CDR3 spans 14 amino acids. CDR3: CASSPGLDTYEQYF.

This chain links TRBV7-2 with TRBJ2-3; without DNA, the TCRdb call of TRBD1 cannot be checked. Germline V lookup: CDR1 SGHTA, CDR2 FQGNSA. The CDR3 runs to 17 residues. CDR3 sequence: CASSLRVPIQSTDTQYF.

The chain recombines TRBV20-1 with TRBJ2-2; with no DNA, the TCRdb D assignment of TRBD2 cannot be verified. Germline V lookup: CDR1 DFQATT, CDR2 SNEGSKA (reference sequence). The CDR3 is 12 amino acids. The CDR3 loop reads CSARTSGGELFF.

CDR3 sequence: CASSSLPTKAGELFF. The chain links TRBV11-2 to TRBJ2-2. This CDR3 has 15 residues. From germline, CDR1 is SGHAT and CDR2 FQNNGV.

The chain links TRBV12-3 or TRBV12-4 to TRBJ1-1; TCRdb proposes TRBD1, but this gene call is untestable without DNA. This CDR3 region has 13 residues. The CDR3 is CASSSGTGIEAFF.

The chain couples TRBV27 to TRBJ1-5; the D gene TCRdb calls, TRBD1, cannot be checked with no DNA. Per the germline V gene, CDR1 is MNHEY and CDR2 is SMNVEV (reference sequence). The CDR3 is made up of 15 amino acids. CDR3: CASSLSLPGVRPQHF.

The V gene is TRBV7-9, the J gene TRBJ2-2. The CDR3 is 14 amino acids. Germline V lookup: CDR1 SEHNR, CDR2 FQNEAQ (reference sequence). CDR3 amino acids: CASSFSTNTGELFF.